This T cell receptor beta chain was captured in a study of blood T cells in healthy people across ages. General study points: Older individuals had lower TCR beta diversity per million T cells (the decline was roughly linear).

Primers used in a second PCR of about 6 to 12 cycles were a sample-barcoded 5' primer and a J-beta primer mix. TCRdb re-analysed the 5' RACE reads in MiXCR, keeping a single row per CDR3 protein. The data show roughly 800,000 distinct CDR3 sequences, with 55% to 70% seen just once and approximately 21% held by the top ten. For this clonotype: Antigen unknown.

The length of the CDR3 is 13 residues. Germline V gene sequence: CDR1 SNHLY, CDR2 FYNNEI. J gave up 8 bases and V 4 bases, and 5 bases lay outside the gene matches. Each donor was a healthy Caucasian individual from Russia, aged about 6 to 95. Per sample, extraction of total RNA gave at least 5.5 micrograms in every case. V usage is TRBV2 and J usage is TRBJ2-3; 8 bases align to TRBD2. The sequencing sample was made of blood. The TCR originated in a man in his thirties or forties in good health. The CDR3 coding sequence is TGTGCCAGCAGTGTTGAACGGGAGGGTACGCAGTATTTT. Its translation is CASSVEREGTQYF.